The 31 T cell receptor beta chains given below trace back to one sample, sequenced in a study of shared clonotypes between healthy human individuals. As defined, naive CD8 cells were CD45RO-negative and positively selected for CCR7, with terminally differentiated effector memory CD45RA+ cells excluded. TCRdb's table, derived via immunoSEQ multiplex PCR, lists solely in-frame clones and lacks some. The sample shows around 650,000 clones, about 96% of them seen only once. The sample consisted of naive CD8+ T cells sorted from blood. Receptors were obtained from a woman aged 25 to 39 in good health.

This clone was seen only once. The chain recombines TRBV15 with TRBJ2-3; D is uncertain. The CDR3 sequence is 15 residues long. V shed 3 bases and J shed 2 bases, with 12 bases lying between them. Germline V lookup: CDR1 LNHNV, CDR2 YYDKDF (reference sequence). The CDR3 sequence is CATSSDRVHTDTQYF. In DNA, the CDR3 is TGTGCCACCAGCAGCGACCGGGTACACACAGATACGCAGTATTTT.

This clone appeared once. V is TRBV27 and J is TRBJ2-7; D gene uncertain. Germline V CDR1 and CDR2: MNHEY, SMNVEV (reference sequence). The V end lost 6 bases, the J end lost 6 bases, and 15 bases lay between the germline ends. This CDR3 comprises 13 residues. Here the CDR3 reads CASSHELVGEQYF. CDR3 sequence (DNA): TGTGCCAGCAGCCACGAGCTGGTAGGCGAGCAGTACTTC.

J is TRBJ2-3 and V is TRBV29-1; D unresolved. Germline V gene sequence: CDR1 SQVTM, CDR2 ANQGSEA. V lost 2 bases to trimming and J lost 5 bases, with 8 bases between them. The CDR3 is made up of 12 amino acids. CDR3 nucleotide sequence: TGCAGCGTTGAAAGAGGCCTAGATACGCAGTATTTT. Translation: CSVERGLDTQYF.

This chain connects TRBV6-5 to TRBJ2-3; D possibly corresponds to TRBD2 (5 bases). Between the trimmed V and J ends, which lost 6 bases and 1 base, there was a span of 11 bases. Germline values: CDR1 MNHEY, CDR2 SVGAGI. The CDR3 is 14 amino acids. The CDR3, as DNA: TGTGCCAGCAGGGTAGAACTAGGCACAGATACGCAGTATTTT. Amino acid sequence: CASRVELGTDTQYF.

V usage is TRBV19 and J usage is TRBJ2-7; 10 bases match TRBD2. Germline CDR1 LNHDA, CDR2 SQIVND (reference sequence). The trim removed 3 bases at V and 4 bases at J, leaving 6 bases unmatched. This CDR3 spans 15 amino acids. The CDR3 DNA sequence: TGTGCCAGTAGTATCCTAGCGGGAGAGATATACGAGCAGTACTTC. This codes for CASSILAGEIYEQYF.

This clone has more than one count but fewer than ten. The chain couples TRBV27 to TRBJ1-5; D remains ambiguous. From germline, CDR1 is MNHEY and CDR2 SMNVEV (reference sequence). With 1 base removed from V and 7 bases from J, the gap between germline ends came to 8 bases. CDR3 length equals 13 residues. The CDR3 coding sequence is TGTGCCAGCAGTTTATGGCCAACGCAGCCCCAGCATTTT. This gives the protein CASSLWPTQPQHF.

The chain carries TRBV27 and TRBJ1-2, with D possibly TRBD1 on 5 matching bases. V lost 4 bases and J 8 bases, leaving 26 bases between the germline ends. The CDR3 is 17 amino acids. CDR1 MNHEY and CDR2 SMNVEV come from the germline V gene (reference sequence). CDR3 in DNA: TGTGCCAGCAGTTCCAGCACTGGGACCTCTCAACAGGTCGGCTACACCTTC. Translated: CASSSSTGTSQQVGYTF.

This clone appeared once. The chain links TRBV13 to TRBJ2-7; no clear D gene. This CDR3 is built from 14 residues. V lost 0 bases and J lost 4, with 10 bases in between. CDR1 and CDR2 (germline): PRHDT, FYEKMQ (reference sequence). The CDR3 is CASSLGSRAYEQYF. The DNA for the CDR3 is TGTGCCAGCAGCTTAGGATCTAGAGCTTACGAGCAGTACTTC.

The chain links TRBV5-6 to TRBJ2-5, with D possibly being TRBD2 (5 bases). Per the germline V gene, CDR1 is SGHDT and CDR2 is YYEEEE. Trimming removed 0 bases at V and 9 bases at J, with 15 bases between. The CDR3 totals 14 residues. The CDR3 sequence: CASSLGLRAEAQYF. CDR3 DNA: TGTGCCAGCAGCTTGGGGCTGAGGGCGGAGGCCCAGTACTTC.

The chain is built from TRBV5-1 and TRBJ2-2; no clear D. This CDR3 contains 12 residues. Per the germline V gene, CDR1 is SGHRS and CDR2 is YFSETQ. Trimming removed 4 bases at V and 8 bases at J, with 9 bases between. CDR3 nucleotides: TGCGCCAGCAGCCCGTCGGCAGGGGAGCTGTTTTTT. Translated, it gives CASSPSAGELFF.

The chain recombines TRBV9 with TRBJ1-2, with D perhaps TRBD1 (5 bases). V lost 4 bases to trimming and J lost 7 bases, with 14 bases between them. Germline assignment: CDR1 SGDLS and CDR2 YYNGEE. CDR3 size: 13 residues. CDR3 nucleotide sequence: TGTGCCAGCAGCCAAACTGAAGGGGTTGGCTACACCTTC. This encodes CASSQTEGVGYTF.

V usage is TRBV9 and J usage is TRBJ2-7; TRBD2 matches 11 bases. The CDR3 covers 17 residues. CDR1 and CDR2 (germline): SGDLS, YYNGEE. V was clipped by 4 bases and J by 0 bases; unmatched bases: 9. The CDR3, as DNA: TGTGCCAGCAGCTCTCGCGCCGGGACTAGCGGCTCCTACGAGCAGTACTTC. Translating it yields CASSSRAGTSGSYEQYF.

The CDR3 DNA is TGTGCCAGCAGTCCCCAGACTAGCGGGATGAAGAATGAGCAGTTCTTC. It encodes CASSPQTSGMKNEQFF. The V call is TRBV6-6, the J call TRBJ2-1, with 11 bases lining up with TRBD2. The V and J ends lost 5 bases and 7 bases, in that order; junction bases with no gene match: 10. The V gene's germline CDR1 is MNHNY and CDR2 SVGAGI (reference sequence). This CDR3 has 16 residues.

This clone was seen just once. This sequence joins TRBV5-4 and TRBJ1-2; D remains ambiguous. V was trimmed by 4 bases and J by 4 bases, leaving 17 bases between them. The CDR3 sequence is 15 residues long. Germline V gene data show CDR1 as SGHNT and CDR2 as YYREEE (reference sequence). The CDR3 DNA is TGTGCCAGCAGCGCCGCCGAGGATTGGGGCTATGGCTACACCTTC. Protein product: CASSAAEDWGYGYTF.

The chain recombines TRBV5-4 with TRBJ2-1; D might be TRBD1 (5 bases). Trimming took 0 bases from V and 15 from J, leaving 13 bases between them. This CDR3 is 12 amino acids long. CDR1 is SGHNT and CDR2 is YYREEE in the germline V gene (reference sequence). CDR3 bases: TGTGCCAGCAGCTTGGGGGGTCAGGGTCGGTTCTTC. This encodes CASSLGGQGRFF.

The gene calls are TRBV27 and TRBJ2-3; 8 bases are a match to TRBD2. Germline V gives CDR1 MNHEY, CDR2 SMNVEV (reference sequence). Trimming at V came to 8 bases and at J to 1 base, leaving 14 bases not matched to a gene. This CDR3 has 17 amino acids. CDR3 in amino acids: CASVWRGERAGTDTQYF. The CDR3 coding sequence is TGTGCCAGCGTCTGGCGGGGGGAGCGGGCGGGCACAGATACGCAGTATTTT.

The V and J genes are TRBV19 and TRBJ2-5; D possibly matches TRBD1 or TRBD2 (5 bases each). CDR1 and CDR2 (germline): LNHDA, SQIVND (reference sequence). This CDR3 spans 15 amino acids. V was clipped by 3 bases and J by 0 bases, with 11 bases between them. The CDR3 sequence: CASSMGVRDQETQYF. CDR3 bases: TGTGCCAGTAGTATGGGGGTCCGGGACCAAGAGACCCAGTACTTC.

The CDR3 region is CASRKVRGLWTEAFF. The CDR3 DNA reads as TGTGCCAGCAGAAAAGTGCGGGGGCTGTGGACTGAAGCTTTCTTT. The chain is built from TRBV5-5 and TRBJ1-1; maybe TRBD1 (6 bases). In germline, CDR1 is SGHKS, CDR2 YYEKEE (reference sequence). This CDR3 comprises 15 residues. With 5 bases removed from V and 5 bases from J, the gap between germline ends came to 19 bases.

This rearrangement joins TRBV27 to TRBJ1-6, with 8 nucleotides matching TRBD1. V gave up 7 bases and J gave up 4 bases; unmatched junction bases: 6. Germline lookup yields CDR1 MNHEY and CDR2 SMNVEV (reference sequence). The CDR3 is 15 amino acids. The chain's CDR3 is CASTTGARYNSPLHF. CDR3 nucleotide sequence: TGTGCCAGCACGACAGGGGCGAGATATAATTCACCCCTCCACTTT.

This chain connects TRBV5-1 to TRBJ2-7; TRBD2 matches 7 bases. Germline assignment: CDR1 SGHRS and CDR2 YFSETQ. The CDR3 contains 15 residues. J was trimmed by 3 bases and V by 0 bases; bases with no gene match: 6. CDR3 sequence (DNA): TGCGCCAGCAGCTTGGACGCTAGCGGCATCTACGAGCAGTACTTC. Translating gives CASSLDASGIYEQYF.

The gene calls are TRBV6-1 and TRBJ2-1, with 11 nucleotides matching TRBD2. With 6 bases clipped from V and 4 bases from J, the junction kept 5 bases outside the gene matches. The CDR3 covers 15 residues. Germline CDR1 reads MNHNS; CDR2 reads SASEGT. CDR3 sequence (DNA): TGTGCCAGCAGCCTTAGCGGGAGGGGTTACAATGAGCAGTTCTTC. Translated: CASSLSGRGYNEQFF.

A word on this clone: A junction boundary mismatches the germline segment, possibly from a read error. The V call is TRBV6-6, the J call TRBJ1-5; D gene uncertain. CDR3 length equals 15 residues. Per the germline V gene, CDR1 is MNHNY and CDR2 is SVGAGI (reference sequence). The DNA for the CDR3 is TGTGCCAGCAGCTACTCGGGTTTCAGCAATCAGCCCCAGCATTTT. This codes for CASSYSGFSNQPQHF.

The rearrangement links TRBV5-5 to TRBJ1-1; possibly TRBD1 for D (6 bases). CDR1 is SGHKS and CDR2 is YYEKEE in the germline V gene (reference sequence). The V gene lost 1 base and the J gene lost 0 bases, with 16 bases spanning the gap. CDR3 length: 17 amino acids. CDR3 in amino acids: CASSLWGQARMNTEAFF. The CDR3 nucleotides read TGTGCCAGCAGCTTGTGGGGGCAGGCAAGGATGAACACTGAAGCTTTCTTT.

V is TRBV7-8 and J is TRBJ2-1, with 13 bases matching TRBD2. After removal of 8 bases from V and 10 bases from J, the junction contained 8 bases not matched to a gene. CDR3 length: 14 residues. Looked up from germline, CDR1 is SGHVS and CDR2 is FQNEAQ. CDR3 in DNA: TGTGCCAGCCTCACTAGCGGGAGGGAAAGGGAGCAGTTCTTC. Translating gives CASLTSGREREQFF.

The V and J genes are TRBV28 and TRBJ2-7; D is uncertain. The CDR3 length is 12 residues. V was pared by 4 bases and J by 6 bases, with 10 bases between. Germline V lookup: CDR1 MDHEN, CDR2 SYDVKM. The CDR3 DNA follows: TGTGCCAGCAGTTCCCTCGCAGGCGAGCAGTACTTC. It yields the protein CASSSLAGEQYF.

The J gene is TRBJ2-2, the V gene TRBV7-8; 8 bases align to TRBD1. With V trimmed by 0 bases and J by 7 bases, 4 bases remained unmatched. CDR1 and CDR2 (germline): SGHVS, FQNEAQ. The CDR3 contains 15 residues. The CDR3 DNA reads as TGTGCCAGCAGCTTAGCGGCAGGGGGCAACGGGGAGCTGTTTTTT. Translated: CASSLAAGGNGELFF.

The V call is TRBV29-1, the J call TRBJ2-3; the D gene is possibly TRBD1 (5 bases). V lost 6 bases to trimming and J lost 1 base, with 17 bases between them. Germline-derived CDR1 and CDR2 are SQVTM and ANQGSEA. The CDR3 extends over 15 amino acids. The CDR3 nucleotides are TGCAGCGTGACAGATCTATTACCAGGCACAGATACGCAGTATTTT. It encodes CSVTDLLPGTDTQYF.

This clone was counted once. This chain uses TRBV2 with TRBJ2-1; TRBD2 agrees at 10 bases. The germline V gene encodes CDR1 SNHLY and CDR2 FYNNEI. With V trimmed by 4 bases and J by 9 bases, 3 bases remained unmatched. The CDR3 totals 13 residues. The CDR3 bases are TGTGCCAGCAGTGCAGCGGGAGGGCTTGAGCAGTTCTTC. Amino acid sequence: CASSAAGGLEQFF.

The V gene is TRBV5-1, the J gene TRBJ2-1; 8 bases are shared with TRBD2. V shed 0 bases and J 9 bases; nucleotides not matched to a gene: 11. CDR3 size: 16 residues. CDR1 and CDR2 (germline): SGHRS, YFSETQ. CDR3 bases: TGCGCCAGCAGCTTGGCCGGGACTAGTATGACACGTGAGCAGTTCTTC. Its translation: CASSLAGTSMTREQFF.

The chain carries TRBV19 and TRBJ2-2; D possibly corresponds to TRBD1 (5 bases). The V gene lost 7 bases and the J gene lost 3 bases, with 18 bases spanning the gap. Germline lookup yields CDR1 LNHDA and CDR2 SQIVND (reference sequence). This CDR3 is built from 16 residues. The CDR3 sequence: CASTTLDSVYTGELFF. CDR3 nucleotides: TGTGCCAGTACTACTCTCGACAGCGTATACACCGGGGAGCTGTTTTTT.

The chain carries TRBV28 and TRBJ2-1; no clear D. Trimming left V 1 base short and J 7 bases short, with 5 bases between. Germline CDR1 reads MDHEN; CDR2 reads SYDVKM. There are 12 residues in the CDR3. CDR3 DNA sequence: TGTGCCAGCAGTTTATCCTGGAATGAGCAGTTCTTC. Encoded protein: CASSLSWNEQFF.